This passage covers 27 T cell receptor beta chains from one sample sequenced in a study of human versus mouse CDR3 diversity and MHC coevolution. Here immunoSEQ multiplex PCR was the method, and the copy in TCRdb shows in-frame clones only, minus some. Of tens of thousands of clones in the sample, around 93% were seen once. The specimen was naive CD4+ T cells from blood. The subset was: CD45RO-negative CD62L-positive naive CD4 T cells. The receptors stem from a person between 25 and 75 years old in good health.

J is TRBJ1-1 and V is TRBV9, with D perhaps matching TRBD1 (5 bases). The CDR3 length is 15 residues. V lost 0 bases, J lost 1 base, and 10 bases lay in between. Germline V gene lookup returns CDR1 SGDLS and CDR2 YYNGEE. The CDR3: CASSVAGGTNTEAFF. CDR3 coding DNA: TGTGCCAGCAGCGTAGCCGGGGGTACGAACACTGAAGCTTTCTTT.

The V and J genes are TRBV11-2 and TRBJ2-3; 7 bases match TRBD2. Germline V gives CDR1 SGHAT, CDR2 FQNNGV. The CDR3 covers 16 residues. With 0 bases clipped from V and 1 base from J, the junction kept 4 bases outside the gene matches. In nucleotides, the CDR3 is TGTGCCAGCAGCTTAGAGGTTGCGGGAGGCACAGATACGCAGTATTTT. Translation gives CASSLEVAGGTDTQYF.

The rearrangement links TRBV7-2 to TRBJ2-2; 11 bases match TRBD1. V shed 5 bases and J 4 bases; nucleotides not matched to a gene: 9. Germline V gives CDR1 SGHTA, CDR2 FQGNSA. CDR3 length: 17 amino acids. The CDR3 here is CASSPPWGQGVTGELFF. The DNA of the CDR3 is TGTGCCAGCAGCCCTCCCTGGGGACAGGGGGTCACCGGGGAGCTGTTTTTT.

The genes are TRBV7-3 and TRBJ2-1, with 16 bases identical to TRBD2. Trimming cost V 1 base and J 1 base; bases outside gene matches: 4. The germline V gene encodes CDR1 SGHTA and CDR2 FQGTGA. This CDR3 has 19 residues. Written as DNA, the CDR3 is TGTGCCAGCAGCTTAAGGGGACTAGCGGGAGGGCCGTCCTACAATGAGCAGTTCTTC. This codes for CASSLRGLAGGPSYNEQFF.

The V and J genes are TRBV19 and TRBJ2-7, with a weak D call TRBD2 (5 bases). The germline V gene has CDR1 LNHDA and CDR2 SQIVND (reference sequence). The CDR3 is 14 amino acids. Trimming left V 10 bases short and J 7 bases short, with 23 bases between. The CDR3 nucleotides are TGTGCCACGGCCGAGGGATTTACGTTTGGGGAGCAGTACTTC. This translates into CATAEGFTFGEQYF.

The V and J genes are TRBV11-2 and TRBJ1-5; D possibly corresponds to TRBD1 (5 bases). With 2 bases removed from V and 6 bases from J, the gap between germline ends came to 14 bases. Germline V gene lookup returns CDR1 SGHAT and CDR2 FQNNGV. This CDR3 comprises 15 residues. The CDR3 here is CASSLFSGLGQPQHF. CDR3 DNA sequence: TGTGCCAGCAGCTTATTTTCAGGGCTCGGTCAGCCCCAGCATTTT.

The J gene is TRBJ2-2, the V gene TRBV2; possible D gene TRBD1, 5 bases. The germline CDR1 and CDR2 sequences are SNHLY and FYNNEI. The CDR3 contains 14 residues. The V gene lost 1 base and the J gene lost 4 bases, with 7 bases spanning the gap. The CDR3 nucleotides are TGTGCCAGCAGTGAAGAGGGGATCACCGGGGAGCTGTTTTTT. Its protein product is CASSEEGITGELFF. Full variable domain (outside the CDR3, taken from reference TRBV2 and TRBJ2-2): EPEVTQTPSHQVTQMGQEVILRCVPISNHLYFYWYRQILGQKVEFLVSFYNNEISEKSEIFDDQFSVERPDGSNFTLKIRSTKLEDSAMYFCASSEEGITGELFFGEGSRLTVL.

On this clone itself: Other nucleotide sequences in the sample specify the same CDR3. The chain carries TRBV5-4 and TRBJ1-4, with D unresolved. The V and J ends lost 3 bases and 6 bases respectively, with 12 bases between them. CDR1 is SGHNT and CDR2 is YYREEE in the germline V gene (reference sequence). This CDR3 contains 14 residues. CDR3 region: CASSSPGLDEKLFF. CDR3 bases: TGTGCCAGCAGCTCTCCGGGTCTGGATGAAAAACTGTTTTTT.

The V and J genes are TRBV5-4 and TRBJ2-5; 7 nucleotides agree with TRBD1. This CDR3 region has 15 residues. V was pared by 4 bases and J by 1 base, with 7 bases of the junction left unmatched. Germline lookup yields CDR1 SGHNT and CDR2 YYREEE (reference sequence). Here the CDR3 reads CASSRAGTAQETQYF. The CDR3 nucleotides read TGTGCCAGCAGCCGAGCCGGGACAGCCCAAGAGACCCAGTACTTC.

The V and J genes are TRBV6-1 and TRBJ2-7; TRBD1 might be the D (5 bases). The length of the CDR3 is 15 residues. The germline V gene encodes CDR1 MNHNS and CDR2 SASEGT. V lost 3 bases to trimming and J lost 4 bases, with 16 bases between them. DNA of the CDR3: TGTGCCAGCAGTGAGGGGTCCCAGGGCGGTTACGAGCAGTACTTC. Translating gives CASSEGSQGGYEQYF.

The chain couples TRBV5-1 to TRBJ1-5, with 7 bases identical to TRBD1. The CDR3 sequence is 15 residues long. The V gene's germline CDR1 is SGHRS and CDR2 YFSETQ. Unmatched junction bases numbered 0, after V lost 0 bases and J lost 0 bases. CDR3 sequence (DNA): TGCGCCAGCAGCTTGGAGGGGGCTAGCAATCAGCCCCAGCATTTT. Its protein is CASSLEGASNQPQHF.

V is TRBV7-2 and J is TRBJ2-1, with 8 bases aligning to TRBD1. The germline V gene encodes CDR1 SGHTA and CDR2 FQGNSA. The CDR3 is made up of 15 amino acids. Unmatched junction bases numbered 3, after V lost 1 base and J lost 4 bases. The CDR3 DNA follows: TGTGCCAGCAGCTTAGGGACAGGGACATACAATGAGCAGTTCTTC. Amino acids: CASSLGTGTYNEQFF.

This chain uses TRBV20-1 with TRBJ2-7; 7 bases map to TRBD2. CDR3 length: 11 residues. CDR1 is DFQATT, CDR2 SNEGSKA, per germline (reference sequence). CDR3 loop: CTGTTTVEQYF. The CDR3 nucleotides are TGCACCGGGACTACCACCGTCGAGCAGTACTTC.

The CDR3 loop reads CASSRQGYSNQPQHF. Here the CDR3 DNA reads TGTGCCAGCAGCAGACAGGGCTATAGCAATCAGCCCCAGCATTTT. The gene calls are TRBV27 and TRBJ1-5, with TRBD1 matching 7 bases. CDR1 and CDR2 from the germline V gene are MNHEY and SMNVEV (reference sequence). V trimming: 6 bases; J trimming: 0 bases; junction bases outside the gene matches: 5. The length of the CDR3 is 15 residues.

V is TRBV7-9 and J is TRBJ1-6; TRBD1 matches 7 bases. The germline CDR1 and CDR2 sequences are SEHNR and FQNEAQ (reference sequence). The trim removed 8 bases at V and 10 bases at J, leaving 17 bases unmatched. CDR3 length: 16 residues. The CDR3 sequence: CASVMIIGGAGSPLHF. CDR3 nucleotides: TGTGCCAGCGTTATGATTATAGGGGGCGCAGGGTCACCCCTCCACTTT.

The rearrangement joins TRBV4-2 to TRBJ2-5; weak D call: TRBD2 (6 bases). Trimming cost V 0 bases and J 0 bases, with 14 bases left between them. CDR1 and CDR2 (germline): LGHNA, YNFKEQ. This CDR3 comprises 17 residues. CDR3: CASSQDGSGPNQETQYF. The CDR3 region has the DNA TGTGCCAGCAGCCAAGATGGAAGCGGGCCGAACCAAGAGACCCAGTACTTC.

The genes are TRBV25-1 and TRBJ2-5; TRBD2 might be the D (7 bases). Germline values: CDR1 MGHDK, CDR2 SYGVNS. The length of the CDR3 is 14 residues. V was clipped by 9 bases and J by 4 bases, with 18 bases between them. CDR3 nucleotide sequence: TGTGCCAGTCGCCCGGGGGGCCCGGTAGAGACCCAGTACTTC. Protein: CASRPGGPVETQYF.

V gene TRBV18 combines with J gene TRBJ2-7, with a weak D call TRBD1 (5 bases). Germline-derived CDR1 and CDR2 are KGHSH and LQKENI. Trimming removed 4 bases at V and 5 bases at J, with 6 bases between. The CDR3 totals 11 residues. The chain's CDR3 is CASSQQDEQYF. The CDR3 region has the DNA TGTGCCAGCTCACAACAGGACGAGCAGTACTTC. Supplemented by reference TRBV18 and TRBJ2-7, the full variable domain reads NAGVMQNPRHLVRRRGQEARLRCSPMKGHSHVYWYRQLPEEGLKFMVYLQKENIIDESGMPKERFSAEFPKEGPSILRIQQVVRGDSAAYFCASSQQDEQYFGPGTRLTVT.

The chain is built from TRBV14 and TRBJ1-2; no clear D. This CDR3 contains 13 residues. Between the trimmed V and J ends, which lost 1 base and 4 bases, there was a span of 7 bases. Looked up from germline, CDR1 is SGHDN and CDR2 is FVKESK. In DNA form, the CDR3 reads TGTGCCAGCAGCCAAGGGCAGTTCTATGGCTACACCTTC. It is translated as CASSQGQFYGYTF.

The rearrangement uses TRBV6-1 and TRBJ1-1; 10 bases line up with TRBD1. Germline CDR1 reads MNHNS; CDR2 reads SASEGT. V trimming: 6 bases; J trimming: 6 bases; junction bases outside the gene matches: 10. The CDR3 has 15 amino acids. The CDR3 loop reads CASRPRQGATSEAFF. The CDR3 DNA sequence: TGTGCCAGCAGGCCGCGACAGGGGGCAACGTCTGAAGCTTTCTTT.

The CDR3 reads CASSVSPGNEKLFF. DNA of the CDR3: TGTGCCAGCAGCGTTAGCCCGGGGAATGAAAAACTGTTTTTT. This chain joins TRBV7-3 and TRBJ1-4; D is uncertain. The CDR3 totals 14 residues. Trimming shortened V by 5 bases and J by 5 bases, and 12 bases separated the two germline ends. Germline V gives CDR1 SGHTA, CDR2 FQGTGA.

The chain links TRBV18 to TRBJ1-1, with TRBD1 matching 10 bases. V lost 2 bases and J lost 4; bases outside the gene matches: 7. Germline lookup yields CDR1 KGHSH and CDR2 LQKENI. This CDR3 spans 16 amino acids. CDR3 sequence (DNA): TGTGCCAGCTCACCAGTGACAGGGGGCGCGGGCACTGAAGCTTTCTTT. Its protein is CASSPVTGGAGTEAFF.

The rearrangement joins TRBV19 to TRBJ1-1, with D unresolved. Germline V gene data show CDR1 as LNHDA and CDR2 as SQIVND (reference sequence). Trimming left V 7 bases short and J 1 base short, with 7 bases between. This CDR3 spans 12 amino acids. The CDR3 nucleotides are TGTGCCAGTAACGAGCCGAACACTGAAGCTTTCTTT. It codes for CASNEPNTEAFF.

This rearrangement joins TRBV2 to TRBJ2-1, with 9 nucleotides matching TRBD2. The CDR3 loop spans 16 amino acids. Losses at the gene ends were 7 bases for V and 2 bases for J; bases not matched to a gene: 9. Germline values: CDR1 SNHLY, CDR2 FYNNEI. This CDR3 reads CASKDASGGPYNEQFF. CDR3 sequence (DNA): TGTGCCAGCAAGGATGCGAGCGGGGGGCCCTACAATGAGCAGTTCTTC.

This chain links TRBV7-8 with TRBJ1-4, with D maybe TRBD1 (6 bases). V dropped 5 bases and J dropped 5 bases, with 12 bases sitting between them. From germline, CDR1 is SGHVS and CDR2 FQNEAQ. The CDR3 contains 14 residues. In nucleotides, the CDR3 is TGTGCCAGCAGCCTACAGGGCTTAAATGAAAAACTGTTTTTT. Amino acids: CASSLQGLNEKLFF. Combining the CDR3 with reference TRBV7-8 and TRBJ1-4 gives the whole variable domain GAGVSQSPRYKVAKRGQDVALRCDPISGHVSLFWYQQALGQGPEFLTYFQNEAQLDKSGLPSDRFFAERPEGSVSTLKIQRTQQEDSAVYLCASSLQGLNEKLFFGSGTQLSVL.

Only a few counts were recorded for this clone. The chain is built from TRBV11-2 and TRBJ1-1, with a tentative D call TRBD1 (5 bases). Trimming removed 2 bases at V and 11 bases at J, with 15 bases between. Per the germline V gene, CDR1 is SGHAT and CDR2 is FQNNGV. CDR3 size: 13 residues. CDR3 coding DNA: TGTGCCAGCAGCTTAACGACAGACTTGGGCGCTTTCTTT. It specifies CASSLTTDLGAFF.

J is TRBJ1-2 and V is TRBV6-6; D is possibly TRBD1 (6 bases). Trimming pared 0 bases from V and 7 bases from J, leaving 12 bases between. Germline V gene data show CDR1 as MNHNY and CDR2 as SVGAGI (reference sequence). The CDR3 is made up of 14 amino acids. Here the CDR3 reads CASSYSGGHAGYTF. CDR3 sequence (DNA): TGTGCCAGCAGTTACTCGGGGGGGCACGCTGGCTACACCTTC.